The clone carrying this T cell receptor beta chain occurred a few times. Its antigen is unidentified. V lost 7 bases and J lost 8; bases outside the gene matches: 7. Germline CDR1 GTSNPN, CDR2 SVGIG (reference sequence). The CDR3 is made up of 11 amino acids. These data come from a study of Graves' ophthalmopathy and Graves' hyperthyroidism. Study-level results: Using a 13-signature model, the authors split ophthalmopathy from stable hyperthyroidism, with roughly 90% sensitivity and roughly 80% specificity.

Amplification targeted the TCR beta CDR3 regions, with RNA transcripts as the source material. The workflow started with a first-round RT-PCR run with HTBI primers and then moved on to a second-round multiplex PCR. TCRdb re-called the multiplex PCR reads through MiXCR, storing one row per CDR3 protein. The sample lists 900,000 to 1,200,000 distinct CDR3 sequences, approximately 35% occurring once. The sequence came from an adult man with Graves' hyperthyroidism. Specimen: peripheral blood or thyroid tissue (not recorded which). The chain employs TRBV30 and TRBJ1-2; 7 bases line up with TRBD1. CDR3 sequence: CASDRWLGYTF. CDR3 DNA: TGTGCCTCGGACAGGTGGCTGGGCTACACCTTC.